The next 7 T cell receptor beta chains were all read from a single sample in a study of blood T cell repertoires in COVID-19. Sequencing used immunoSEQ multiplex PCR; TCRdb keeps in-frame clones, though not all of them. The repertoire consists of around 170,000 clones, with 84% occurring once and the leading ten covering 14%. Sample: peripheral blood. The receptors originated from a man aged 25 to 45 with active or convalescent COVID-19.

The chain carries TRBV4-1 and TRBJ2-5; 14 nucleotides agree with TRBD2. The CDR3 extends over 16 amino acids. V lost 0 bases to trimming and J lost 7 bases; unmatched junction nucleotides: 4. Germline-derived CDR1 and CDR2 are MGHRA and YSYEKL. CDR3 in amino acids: CASSQDLGTSGRTQYF. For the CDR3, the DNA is TGCGCCAGCAGCCAAGATTTGGGGACTAGCGGGAGGACCCAGTACTTC.

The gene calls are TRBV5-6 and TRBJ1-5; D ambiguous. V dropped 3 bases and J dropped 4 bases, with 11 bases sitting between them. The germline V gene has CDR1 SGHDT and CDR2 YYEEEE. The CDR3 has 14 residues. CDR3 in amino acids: CASSSTIKNQPQHF. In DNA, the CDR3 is TGTGCCAGCAGCTCCACAATTAAAAATCAGCCCCAGCATTTT.

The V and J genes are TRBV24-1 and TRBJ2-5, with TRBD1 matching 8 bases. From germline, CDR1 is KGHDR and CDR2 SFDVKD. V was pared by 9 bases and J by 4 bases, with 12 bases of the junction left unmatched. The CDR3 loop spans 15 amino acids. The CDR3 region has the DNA TGTGCCACCGGTACCGGGTGGACAGGGAGAGAGACCCAGTACTTC. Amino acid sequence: CATGTGWTGRETQYF.

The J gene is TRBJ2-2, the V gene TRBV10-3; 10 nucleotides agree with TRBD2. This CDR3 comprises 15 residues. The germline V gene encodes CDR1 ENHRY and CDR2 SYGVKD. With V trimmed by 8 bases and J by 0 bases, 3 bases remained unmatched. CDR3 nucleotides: TGTGCCATCTCAGGACTAGCGGCGAACACCGGGGAGCTGTTTTTT. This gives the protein CAISGLAANTGELFF.

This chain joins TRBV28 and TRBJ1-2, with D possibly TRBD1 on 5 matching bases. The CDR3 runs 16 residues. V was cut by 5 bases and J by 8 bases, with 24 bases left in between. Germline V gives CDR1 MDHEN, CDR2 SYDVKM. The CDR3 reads CASSIGTHLAGKGYTF. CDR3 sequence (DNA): TGTGCCAGCAGTATTGGGACTCACCTCGCGGGAAAAGGCTACACCTTC.

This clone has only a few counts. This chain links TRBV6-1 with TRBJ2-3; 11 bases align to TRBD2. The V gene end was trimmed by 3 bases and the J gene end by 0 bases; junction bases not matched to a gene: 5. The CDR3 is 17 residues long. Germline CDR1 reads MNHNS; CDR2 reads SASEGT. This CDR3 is CASSEPSGGKSTDTQYF. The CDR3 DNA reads TGTGCCAGCAGTGAGCCTAGCGGGGGGAAGAGCACAGATACGCAGTATTTT.

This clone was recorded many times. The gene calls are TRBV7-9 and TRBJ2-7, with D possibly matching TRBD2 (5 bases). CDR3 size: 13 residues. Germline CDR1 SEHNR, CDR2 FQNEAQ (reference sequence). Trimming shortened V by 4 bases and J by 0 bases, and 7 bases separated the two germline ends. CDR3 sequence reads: CASSYRDSYEQYF. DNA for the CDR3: TGTGCCAGCAGCTATCGGGACTCCTACGAGCAGTACTTC.